This paragraph reports one T cell receptor (beta chain). Its target antigen remains unknown. Base-call qualities are not available, and no considerably larger clone is one nucleotide away. These data come from a study of blood T cell repertoires in COVID-19 (dated by TCRdb to the early 2020s). At the level of the whole study: Collaborator samples came from the United States, Italy and Spain and covered acute and convalescent phases of COVID-19. The prospective study material was composed of cDNA or gDNA derived from T cells, B-cell-depleted T cells, or PBMCs. The repertoires were released in a freely available public database meant as a resource for research on the immune response to SARS-CoV-2. A de-identified subject ID, COVID-19 status, age in years and sex were almost always included in the sample metadata. Samples came from the ongoing ImmuneRACE study (first 160 participants) plus 1,254 subjects from 6 global collaborators. Where HLA class I and class II types were available, the types were taken from metadata supplied by the sample provider, not from assay-based typing. The dataset comprised deeply sampled blood TCRbeta repertoires from subjects exposed to, actively infected with, or recovered from COVID-19. What the research found in general, with its limitations: The amount of clinical and demographic metadata varied by source and participant and was provided uncurated.

Each collaborating institution followed its own protocols to collect whole blood in K2EDTA tubes. For TCRbeta analysis, collaborators shipped samples in one of three forms: frozen whole blood, isolated PBMCs, or DNA extracted from either of those sample types. CDR1 and CDR2, per the germline V gene, are MDHEN and SYDVKM. The CDR3 has 14 amino acids, counting the end cysteine and phenylalanine. Left in the record is the CDR3 DNA by itself, 42 bases read in frame from the first base. Trimming removed 6 bases from V and 4 bases from J, leaving 15 bases between the germline ends. TCRbeta CDR3 regions were amplified from genomic DNA by means of the immunoSEQ Assay, a bias-controlled multiplex PCR. The source study handled its data this way. Within the assay, amplification of reference gene primers was used to estimate how many nucleated cells each sample contained. To quantify the absolute abundance of each unique TCRbeta CDR3 rearrangement, sequence reads were collapsed and filtered. For each sample, productive Simpson clonality was calculated as the square root of Simpson's diversity index across productive rearrangements. TCRdb took this table from immuneACCESS and kept in-frame rearrangements with V and J called. Such tables lack part of the clones; where checked against another copy, unresolved V genes explain under half of the gap, and the rest is unexplained. The DNA was the basis for D and trimming; V, J and clone size are from that table. The sample table records about 89,000 clones; over 70% of these occur just once. The ten top clones hold about 11% of the sample.

Material: peripheral blood. This receptor was obtained from a woman of 80 years or more with acute or convalescent COVID-19. This chain is built from TRBV28 and TRBJ1-2; the D gene is possibly TRBD1, with 5 bases matching. The CDR3 region reads CASRPGELIYGYTF. Here is the DNA: TGTGCCAGCAGACCGGGGGAACTGATCTATGGCTACACCTTC.